This passage covers 8 T cell receptor beta chains from one sample sequenced in a study of CD8 T cells in Susac syndrome. Reverse transcription of roughly 0.5 to 1 ug RNA used random hexamers. Using its own MiXCR run on the immunoSEQ multiplex PCR reads, TCRdb lists one record per CDR3 protein. The sample lists some 220,000 distinct CDR3 sequences; 95% were seen once. The sequenced sample consisted of CD4+ T cells from PBMCs. All receptors come from a human donor with multiple sclerosis.

The V and J genes are TRBV28 and TRBJ2-7; TRBD1 aligns across 9 bases. Germline V gives CDR1 MDHEN, CDR2 SYDVKM. CDR3 length equals 14 residues. Unmatched junction bases numbered 5, after V lost 5 bases and J lost 3 bases. The CDR3 region is CASSGTGILYEQYF. CDR3 in DNA: TGTGCCAGCAGTGGGACAGGGATCCTCTACGAGCAGTACTTC.

This rearrangement joins TRBV30 to TRBJ1-6; 7 nucleotides agree with TRBD1. The CDR3 extends over 13 amino acids. Germline-derived CDR1 and CDR2 are GTSNPN and SVGIG (reference sequence). The V gene end was trimmed by 4 bases and the J gene end by 5 bases; junction bases not matched to a gene: 2. The CDR3 here is CAWTGTDNSPLHF. CDR3 nucleotides: TGTGCCTGGACGGGGACAGATAATTCACCCCTCCACTTT.

The rearrangement joins TRBV10-3 to TRBJ2-3; D remains ambiguous. The CDR3 contains 12 residues. Germline values: CDR1 ENHRY, CDR2 SYGVKD. Between the trimmed V and J ends, which lost 2 bases and 6 bases, there was a span of 6 bases. The CDR3 bases are TGTGCCATCAGTGAGGCAGCCGATACGCAGTATTTT. Translation: CAISEAADTQYF.

The CDR3 sequence is CATSDLADSYEQYF. The DNA for the CDR3 is TGTGCCACCAGTGATTTGGCCGACTCCTACGAGCAGTACTTC. This chain uses TRBV24-1 with TRBJ2-7; no definite D call. Germline assignment: CDR1 KGHDR and CDR2 SFDVKD. Between the trimmed V and J ends, which lost 0 bases and 0 bases, there was a span of 5 bases. The CDR3 runs 14 residues.

J is TRBJ2-6 and V is TRBV12-3 or TRBV12-4; D may be TRBD1 or TRBD2 (5 bases each). V was pared by 5 bases and J by 1 base, with 15 bases between. The CDR3 spans 17 residues. The CDR3 region is CASSRPSGPSGANVLTF. CDR3 in DNA: TGTGCCAGCAGTCGACCCTCGGGACCGTCTGGGGCCAACGTCCTGACTTTC.

This sequence joins TRBV28 and TRBJ1-1; no definite D call. This CDR3 spans 16 amino acids. Trimming cost V 3 bases and J 0 bases, with 14 bases left between them. Germline CDR1 MDHEN, CDR2 SYDVKM. The CDR3 nucleotides are TGTGCCAGCAGTTTTATTGCCGGACTCTTGAACACTGAAGCTTTCTTT. Its protein product is CASSFIAGLLNTEAFF. Complete variable domain (other parts from reference TRBV28 and TRBJ1-1): DVKVTQSSRYLVKRTGEKVFLECVQDMDHENMFWYRQDPGLGLRLIYFSYDVKMKEKGDIPEGYSVSREKKERFSLILESASTNQTSMYLCASSFIAGLLNTEAFFGQGTRLTVV.

J is TRBJ2-7 and V is TRBV25-1; D uncertain. The germline V gene encodes CDR1 MGHDK and CDR2 SYGVNS. V lost 3 bases and J lost 3, with 3 bases in between. This CDR3 has 11 residues. CDR3: CASSDSYEQYF. CDR3 bases: TGTGCCAGCAGTGATAGCTACGAGCAGTACTTC.

The gene calls are TRBV20-1 and TRBJ2-1, with D possibly TRBD1 on 6 matching bases. Trimming removed 5 bases at V and 8 bases at J, with 16 bases between. Germline V gene lookup returns CDR1 DFQATT and CDR2 SNEGSKA (reference sequence). The CDR3 is made up of 13 amino acids. The CDR3 loop is CSAAPTGNHEQFF. The CDR3 DNA reads as TGCAGTGCTGCGCCAACAGGGAACCATGAGCAGTTCTTC.